This TCR beta chain was retrieved from a study of preoperative IRX-2 immunotherapy in early breast cancer. Treatment described: preoperative locoregional IRX-2 cytokine immunotherapy. Trimming pared 8 bases from V and 9 bases from J, leaving 20 bases between. This CDR3 region has 15 residues. In germline, CDR1 is SGHNT, CDR2 YENEEA. Sequencing used immunoSEQ multiplex PCR; TCRdb keeps in-frame clones, though not all of them. The table includes roughly 34,000 clones, roughly 90% detected once. The clonotype comes from a human donor with breast cancer. This chain joins TRBV11-3 and TRBJ1-6, with no clear D. The sequencing used tumor tissue, collected after IRX-2 immunotherapy. The CDR3 DNA reads as TGTGCCAGCGCAGACCCGGGATCAATAAGTTCACCCCTCCACTTT. Its protein product is CASADPGSISSPLHF.